The 28 T cell receptor beta chains below all came from one sample that was sequenced in a study of blood T cell repertoires in COVID-19. Sequenced by immunoSEQ multiplex PCR; TCRdb stores in-frame clones only, minus some. The sample yields hundreds of thousands of clones, about 90% seen once. The sequencing sample was made of peripheral blood. These receptors were collected from a woman between 45 and 60 years old who had recovered from COVID-19.

The CDR3 loop reads CASSGARTYYEQYF. As DNA, the CDR3 is TGTGCCAGTAGTGGGGCTAGAACCTACTACGAGCAGTACTTC. The chain combines TRBV6-6 with TRBJ2-7, with TRBD1 as a possible D gene (5 bases). The germline CDR1 and CDR2 sequences are MNHNY and SVGAGI (reference sequence). The CDR3 runs to 14 residues. V was trimmed by 9 bases and J by 3 bases, leaving 18 bases between them.

This chain uses TRBV3-1 (or the pseudogene TRBV3-2) with TRBJ1-2; D may be TRBD1 (6 bases). CDR3 length: 14 residues. Germline CDR1 LGHDT, CDR2 YNNKEL (reference sequence). Trimming stripped 0 bases from V and 8 bases from J, with 13 bases between. In nucleotides, the CDR3 is TGTGCCAGCAGCCAAGATCGTGGGGGCGGAGGCTACACCTTC. Translation: CASSQDRGGGGYTF.

The gene calls are TRBV13 and TRBJ2-2, with 14 bases that match TRBD2. With 3 bases clipped from V and 6 bases from J, the junction kept 12 bases outside the gene matches. The CDR3 is made up of 19 amino acids. CDR1 is PRHDT, CDR2 FYEKMQ, per germline (reference sequence). CDR3 bases: TGTGCCAGCAGCTTTATGGGACTAGCGGGAGAATCCTATTCCGGGGAGCTGTTTTTT. This gives the protein CASSFMGLAGESYSGELFF.

The chain employs TRBV6-1 and TRBJ1-1, with 9 bases that match TRBD1. The CDR3 is made up of 16 amino acids. Trimming cost V 2 bases and J 7 bases; bases outside gene matches: 11. The germline CDR1 and CDR2 sequences are MNHNS and SASEGT. The DNA of the CDR3 is TGTGCCAGCAGTGAATTGATCGGGGACAGGGAGAATGAAGCTTTCTTT. As protein: CASSELIGDRENEAFF.

The rearrangement links TRBV7-2 to TRBJ1-2; D not resolved. CDR3 length equals 13 residues. CDR1 is SGHTA, CDR2 FQGNSA, per germline. V dropped 1 base and J dropped 5 bases, with 8 bases sitting between them. CDR3 region: CASSLGGIYGYTF. The CDR3 DNA is TGTGCCAGCAGCTTAGGAGGGATATATGGCTACACCTTC.

This clone came up once. CDR3 in amino acids: CASSVDPSRADTQYF. For the CDR3, the DNA is TGTGCCAGCAGCGTAGATCCTAGCAGAGCAGATACGCAGTATTTT. V usage is TRBV9 and J usage is TRBJ2-3; a possible D gene is TRBD2 (5 bases). Trimming pared 0 bases from V and 4 bases from J, leaving 12 bases between. Looked up from germline, CDR1 is SGDLS and CDR2 is YYNGEE. CDR3 length: 15 amino acids.

The V and J genes are TRBV6-1 and TRBJ1-4; D is undetermined. The V gene lost 2 bases and the J gene lost 6 bases, with 16 bases spanning the gap. Per the germline V gene, CDR1 is MNHNS and CDR2 is SASEGT. This CDR3 is built from 16 residues. The CDR3, as DNA: TGTGCCAGCAGTGAATTGGAGGGAACCAGCGATGAAAAACTGTTTTTT. Translation: CASSELEGTSDEKLFF.

V and J are TRBV5-4 and TRBJ2-1, with a tentative D call TRBD2 (5 bases). The CDR3 spans 15 residues. V was shortened by 4 bases and J by 5 bases, with 16 bases between the two germline ends. Germline CDR1 and CDR2: SGHNT and YYREEE (reference sequence). DNA for the CDR3: TGTGCCAGCAGCCCTAGTGGGCTAGCCCACAATGAGCAGTTCTTC. Encoded protein: CASSPSGLAHNEQFF.

The chain couples TRBV15 to TRBJ2-7, with a tentative D call TRBD1 (6 bases). Deletions cut 0 bases from V and 1 base from J, with 13 bases between. CDR3 length: 16 residues. Germline V gene data show CDR1 as LNHNV and CDR2 as YYDKDF (reference sequence). Written as DNA, the CDR3 is TGTGCCACCAGCAGAGATCGTGACAGGATATCCTACGAGCAGTACTTC. As protein: CATSRDRDRISYEQYF. The complete variable domain, with remaining parts taken from reference TRBV15 and TRBJ2-7, reads DAMVIQNPRYQVTQFGKPVTLSCSQTLNHNVMYWYQQKSSQAPKLLFHYYDKDFNNEADTPDNFQSRRPNTSFCFLDIRSPGLGDTAMYLCATSRDRDRISYEQYFGPGTRLTVT.

The chain uses TRBV27 and TRBJ2-6, with D hard to call. Germline V gene lookup returns CDR1 MNHEY and CDR2 SMNVEV (reference sequence). V lost 3 bases, J lost 4 bases, and 4 bases lay in between. The CDR3 extends over 13 amino acids. CDR3 coding DNA: TGTGCCAGCAGTTTTTCAGGGGCCAACGTCCTGACTTTC. Translation gives CASSFSGANVLTF.

This clone was counted at least ten times. This sequence joins TRBV28 and TRBJ2-7; D might be TRBD2 (5 bases). CDR3 length: 13 residues. The V end was cut by 2 bases, the J end by 7 bases, with 12 bases between. Germline V CDR1 and CDR2: MDHEN, SYDVKM. The CDR3 sequence is CASSLGRLREQYF. CDR3 nucleotide sequence: TGTGCCAGCAGTTTAGGCAGACTACGAGAGCAGTACTTC.

The chain links TRBV6-5 to TRBJ1-2; 7 nucleotides align to TRBD1. V was clipped by 5 bases and J by 7 bases; unmatched bases: 7. The germline V gene encodes CDR1 MNHEY and CDR2 SVGAGI. The CDR3 length is 13 residues. The CDR3 DNA reads TGTGCCAGCAGTCCAGGGGGTTCAGGTGGCTACACCTTC. As protein: CASSPGGSGGYTF.

The J gene is TRBJ1-1, the V gene TRBV6-2 or TRBV6-3; weak D call: TRBD1 (6 bases). The CDR3 extends over 14 amino acids. V lost 5 bases, J lost 4 bases, and 14 bases lay in between. Germline V lookup: CDR1 MNHEY, CDR2 SVGEGT. The CDR3 sequence is CASSKPQGFTEAFF. Here the CDR3 DNA reads TGTGCCAGCAGTAAGCCTCAGGGGTTCACTGAAGCTTTCTTT.

This rearrangement joins TRBV2 to TRBJ2-7; D is possibly TRBD1 (6 bases). Trimming pared 9 bases from V and 2 bases from J, leaving 14 bases between. CDR1 SNHLY and CDR2 FYNNEI come from the germline V gene. CDR3 length equals 13 residues. In DNA, the CDR3 is TGTGCCAGTGTCCGGGACATTACCTACGAGCAGTACTTC. It yields the protein CASVRDITYEQYF. The full variable domain, in which reference TRBV2 and TRBJ2-7 provide the parts outside the CDR3, is EPEVTQTPSHQVTQMGQEVILRCVPISNHLYFYWYRQILGQKVEFLVSFYNNEISEKSEIFDDQFSVERPDGSNFTLKIRSTKLEDSAMYFCASVRDITYEQYFGPGTRLTVT.

This chain uses TRBV6-5 with TRBJ1-4; D gene ambiguous. The germline V gene has CDR1 MNHEY and CDR2 SVGAGI. CDR3 length: 15 amino acids. V shed 2 bases and J shed 5 bases, with 12 bases lying between them. CDR3 in amino acids: CASSYNPGSNEKLFF. Here the CDR3 DNA reads TGTGCCAGCAGTTACAATCCGGGAAGCAATGAAAAACTGTTTTTT.

The chain employs TRBV27 and TRBJ2-7; 12 bases line up with TRBD1. CDR1 is MNHEY, CDR2 SMNVEV, per germline (reference sequence). V dropped 5 bases and J dropped 3; count of bases not matched to a gene: 5. This CDR3 is 15 amino acids long. This CDR3 is CASSSGTGGFYEQYF. CDR3 nucleotides: TGTGCCAGCAGTAGCGGGACAGGGGGCTTCTACGAGCAGTACTTC.

CDR3 residues: CATRVDPGVYEQYF. The CDR3 nucleotides read TGTGCCACCAGAGTTGATCCAGGCGTCTACGAGCAGTACTTC. The chain joins TRBV19 to TRBJ2-7; no clear D. Germline V gives CDR1 LNHDA, CDR2 SQIVND (reference sequence). The CDR3 runs 14 residues. Between the trimmed V and J ends, which lost 10 bases and 3 bases, there was a span of 19 bases.

This chain links TRBV3-1 (or the pseudogene TRBV3-2) with TRBJ2-2, with D perhaps matching TRBD1 (6 bases). The CDR3 consists of 16 residues. Between the trimmed V and J ends, which lost 0 bases and 1 base, there was a span of 9 bases. Germline loops: CDR1 LGHDT, CDR2 YNNKEL (reference sequence). The CDR3 DNA reads TGTGCCAGCAGCCAAGAGACGACAGGGAACACCGGGGAGCTGTTTTTT. Amino acid sequence: CASSQETTGNTGELFF.

V and J are TRBV7-3 and TRBJ2-2; TRBD2 is a possible D gene (5 bases). The CDR3 covers 15 residues. Trimming left V 5 bases short and J 6 bases short, with 16 bases between. CDR1 is SGHTA, CDR2 FQGTGA, per germline. The CDR3 here is CASSTTLAGAGELFF. Written as DNA, the CDR3 is TGTGCCAGCAGCACCACCCTAGCCGGGGCCGGGGAGCTGTTTTTT.

The V gene is TRBV19, the J gene TRBJ1-2; 7 positions agree with TRBD1. The CDR3 consists of 13 residues. Germline V lookup: CDR1 LNHDA, CDR2 SQIVND (reference sequence). The trim removed 2 bases at V and 7 bases at J, leaving 4 bases unmatched. The CDR3 loop is CASSISQGVGYTF. The CDR3 bases are TGTGCCAGTAGTATAAGCCAGGGGGTTGGCTACACCTTC.

This sequence joins TRBV5-6 and TRBJ1-6; maybe TRBD1 (5 bases). The CDR3 totals 15 residues. V lost 6 bases and J lost 9, with 19 bases in between. CDR1 is SGHDT and CDR2 is YYEEEE in the germline V gene. The DNA of the CDR3 is TGTGCCAGCACCCTTGGACACATCAAGGGTTCACCCCTCCACTTT. Encoded protein: CASTLGHIKGSPLHF.

The V and J genes are TRBV4-3 and TRBJ1-1; TRBD1 matches at 7 bases. Germline V gene lookup returns CDR1 LGHNA and CDR2 YSLEER. V shed 2 bases, J shed 10 bases, and the junction held 16 bases outside the gene matches. The CDR3 length is 16 residues. CDR3 region: CASSQQGAYRGGRAFF. CDR3 in DNA: TGCGCCAGCAGCCAACAAGGGGCCTACAGGGGTGGGCGAGCTTTCTTT.

The genes are TRBV5-1 and TRBJ2-1; maybe TRBD2 (5 bases). Germline-derived CDR1 and CDR2 are SGHRS and YFSETQ. This CDR3 is built from 14 residues. V was pared by 0 bases and J by 5 bases, with 9 bases between. The CDR3, as DNA: TGCGCCAGCAGCTTGGTGAGGGCTCACAATGAGCAGTTCTTC. Protein: CASSLVRAHNEQFF. The complete variable domain, with remaining parts taken from reference TRBV5-1 and TRBJ2-1, reads KAGVTQTPRYLIKTRGQQVTLSCSPISGHRSVSWYQQTPGQGLQFLFEYFSETQRNKGNFPGRFSGRQFSNSRSEMNVSTLELGDSALYLCASSLVRAHNEQFFGPGTRLTVL.

The genes are TRBV19 and TRBJ2-5, with D possibly being TRBD1 (8 bases). CDR3 length: 15 amino acids. The germline V gene encodes CDR1 LNHDA and CDR2 SQIVND (reference sequence). Trimming cost V 5 bases and J 4 bases, with 17 bases left between them. The CDR3 sequence is CASSPRTGRGETQYF. The DNA of the CDR3 is TGTGCCAGTAGTCCCCGGACAGGGAGGGGAGAGACCCAGTACTTC.

This clone was observed once. V gene TRBV29-1 combines with J gene TRBJ2-7, with D possibly TRBD1 on 6 matching bases. CDR1 SQVTM and CDR2 ANQGSEA come from the germline V gene. This CDR3 is 16 amino acids long. V was clipped by 0 bases and J by 2 bases, with 17 bases between them. The DNA of the CDR3 is TGCAGCGTTGAAGACCCGCGAGAGGGGGTTCCCTACGAGCAGTACTTC. Amino acids: CSVEDPREGVPYEQYF.

This clone was recorded a few times. The chain is built from TRBV19 and TRBJ2-7, with TRBD1 matching over 7 bases. Germline-derived CDR1 and CDR2 are LNHDA and SQIVND (reference sequence). The CDR3 totals 15 residues. V was clipped by 9 bases and J by 0 bases; unmatched bases: 11. The chain's CDR3 is CASRKVDRSSYEQYF. The CDR3 DNA reads TGTGCCAGCCGTAAGGTGGACAGGAGCTCCTACGAGCAGTACTTC.

This clone was detected once. The CDR3 loop is CASSSGPGNYGYTF. The CDR3 coding sequence is TGTGCCAGCAGTTCCGGCCCAGGGAATTATGGCTACACCTTC. The rearrangement joins TRBV6-5 to TRBJ1-2; tentative D call: TRBD1 (5 bases). CDR3 length: 14 amino acids. V lost 4 bases to trimming and J lost 5 bases, with 14 bases between them. The germline CDR1 and CDR2 sequences are MNHEY and SVGAGI.

The V call is TRBV2, the J call TRBJ1-5; 8 nucleotides align to TRBD1. Trimming removed 5 bases from V and 4 bases from J; junction bases left unmatched: 4. This CDR3 spans 14 amino acids. Germline loops: CDR1 SNHLY, CDR2 FYNNEI. The CDR3 is CASSHRTGNQPQHF. In DNA form, the CDR3 reads TGTGCCAGCAGTCACAGGACAGGGAATCAGCCCCAGCATTTT.